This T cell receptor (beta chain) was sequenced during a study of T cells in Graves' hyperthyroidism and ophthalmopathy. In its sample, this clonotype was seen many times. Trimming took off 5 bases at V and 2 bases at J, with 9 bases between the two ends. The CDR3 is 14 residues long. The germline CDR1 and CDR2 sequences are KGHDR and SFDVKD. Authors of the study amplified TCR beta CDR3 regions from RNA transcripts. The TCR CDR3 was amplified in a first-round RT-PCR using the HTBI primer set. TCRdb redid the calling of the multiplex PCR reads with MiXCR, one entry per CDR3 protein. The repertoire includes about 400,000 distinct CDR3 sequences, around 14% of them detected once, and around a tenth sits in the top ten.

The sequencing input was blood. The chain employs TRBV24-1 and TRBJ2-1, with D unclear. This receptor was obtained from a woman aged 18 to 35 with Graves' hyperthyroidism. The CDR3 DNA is TGTGCCACCAGTGGGCACACAGCCTACAATGAGCAGTTCTTC. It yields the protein CATSGHTAYNEQFF.